The rows below give T cell receptor beta chains drawn from one sample of a study of cytomegalovirus exposure and HLA in healthy donors. Clones were read by immunoSEQ multiplex PCR, and TCRdb kept only the in-frame ones, dropping some. The sample holds around 180,000 clones, about 73% seen once. The sample taken for sequencing was PBMCs. Receptors were obtained from a woman between 50 and 59 years old in good health and CMV-seropositive. Each CDR3 is given with its conserved first and last residue. A D gene is named only where the DNA matches it firmly. A row's size may be missing; if present it is once, few, many or a size class.

abundance: .
v_gene: TRBV4-1
d_gene: TRBD2
j_gene: TRBJ2-2
CDR3aa: CASSPSTSQFTGELFF
CDR3nt: TGCGCCAGCAGCCCCTCGACTAGCCAGTTCACCGGGGAGCTGTTTTTT

abundance: .
v_gene: TRBV4-2
d_gene: TRBD2
j_gene: TRBJ2-3
CDR3aa: CASSQGDYPVGDTRYF
CDR3nt: TGTGCCAGCAGCCAAGGGGACTACCCGGTGGGGGATACGCGGTATTTT

abundance: .
v_gene: TRBV12-5
d_gene: .
j_gene: TRBJ2-3
CDR3aa: CASGLEATNTDTQYF
CDR3nt: TGTGCTAGTGGTTTAGAAGCGACGAACACAGATACGCAGTATTTT

abundance: .
v_gene: TRBV2
d_gene: .
j_gene: TRBJ2-5
CDR3aa: CASKFDRVWQETQYF
CDR3nt: TGTGCCAGCAAATTTGACCGGGTTTGGCAAGAGACCCAGTACTTC

abundance: .
v_gene: TRBV10-3
d_gene: TRBD1
j_gene: TRBJ1-2
CDR3aa: CAISESTGAQTNYGYTF
CDR3nt: TGTGCCATCAGTGAGTCGACAGGGGCCCAAACTAACTATGGCTACACCTTC

abundance: .
v_gene: TRBV5-4
d_gene: TRBD1
j_gene: TRBJ1-2
CDR3aa: CASSLGQGAKNYGYTF
CDR3nt: TGTGCCAGCAGCTTGGGACAGGGGGCGAAGAACTATGGCTACACCTTC

abundance: once
v_gene: TRBV7-9
d_gene: .
j_gene: TRBJ2-3
CDR3aa: CASSFDPRGDTQYF
CDR3nt: TGTGCCAGCAGCTTCGACCCCCGGGGAGATACGCAGTATTTT

abundance: .
v_gene: TRBV11-3
d_gene: .
j_gene: TRBJ2-3
CDR3aa: CASSHLPGGTDTQYF
CDR3nt: TGTGCCAGCAGCCATTTACCGGGGGGCACAGATACGCAGTATTTT

abundance: .
v_gene: TRBV5-1
d_gene: .
j_gene: TRBJ2-7
CDR3aa: CASSYRENYEQYF
CDR3nt: TGCGCCAGCAGCTACAGGGAGAACTACGAGCAGTACTTC

abundance: .
v_gene: TRBV11-2
d_gene: .
j_gene: TRBJ1-1
CDR3aa: CASSVTWRNAEAFF
CDR3nt: TGTGCCAGCAGCGTGACATGGAGGAACGCTGAAGCTTTCTTT

abundance: .
v_gene: TRBV18
d_gene: TRBD1
j_gene: TRBJ1-1
CDR3aa: CASSPPVRGREDTEAFF
CDR3nt: TGTGCCAGCTCACCACCAGTAAGGGGGCGCGAGGACACTGAAGCTTTCTTT

abundance: few
v_gene: TRBV28
d_gene: TRBD2
j_gene: TRBJ2-1
CDR3aa: CASSIGLAGGIKFF
CDR3nt: TGTGCCAGCAGTATCGGACTAGCGGGGGGCATAAAGTTCTTC

abundance: .
v_gene: TRBV6-5
d_gene: .
j_gene: TRBJ1-4
CDR3aa: CASRGLVNEKLFF
CDR3nt: TGTGCCAGCAGGGGGCTGGTTAATGAAAAACTGTTTTTT

abundance: .
v_gene: TRBV6-5
d_gene: .
j_gene: TRBJ1-2
CDR3aa: CASSYGRASGYTF
CDR3nt: TGTGCCAGCAGTTACGGCAGGGCAAGCGGCTACACCTTC

abundance: .
v_gene: TRBV19
d_gene: .
j_gene: TRBJ2-2
CDR3aa: CASMPGQRNTGELFF
CDR3nt: TGTGCCAGTATGCCCGGACAGAGGAACACCGGGGAGCTGTTTTTT

abundance: .
v_gene: TRBV5-4
d_gene: .
j_gene: TRBJ2-5
CDR3aa: CASSATGGRETQYF
CDR3nt: TGTGCCAGCAGCGCCACCGGGGGGCGAGAGACCCAGTACTTC

abundance: .
v_gene: TRBV6-6
d_gene: TRBD1
j_gene: TRBJ1-2
CDR3aa: CASSSNRGLDGYTF
CDR3nt: TGTGCCAGCAGTTCCAACAGGGGTTTGGATGGCTACACCTTC

abundance: .
v_gene: TRBV19
d_gene: .
j_gene: TRBJ2-1
CDR3aa: CASSMGLYEQFF
CDR3nt: TGTGCCAGTAGTATGGGCCTTTATGAGCAGTTCTTC

abundance: .
v_gene: TRBV18
d_gene: .
j_gene: TRBJ1-1
CDR3aa: CASSPDSMNTEAFF
CDR3nt: TGTGCCAGCTCACCGGACAGCATGAACACTGAAGCTTTCTTT

abundance: .
v_gene: TRBV19
d_gene: .
j_gene: TRBJ2-5
CDR3aa: CASSIRGYQETQYF
CDR3nt: TGTGCCAGTAGTATACGCGGGTACCAAGAGACCCAGTACTTC

abundance: once
v_gene: TRBV5-1
d_gene: .
j_gene: TRBJ2-2
CDR3aa: CASSLTETGELFF
CDR3nt: TGCGCCAGCAGCTTGACAGAGACCGGGGAGCTGTTTTTT

abundance: few
v_gene: TRBV6-4
d_gene: TRBD1
j_gene: TRBJ2-7
CDR3aa: CASRRGQGAYEQYF
CDR3nt: TGTGCCAGCAGGAGAGGACAGGGGGCTTACGAGCAGTACTTC

abundance: .
v_gene: TRBV7-9
d_gene: .
j_gene: TRBJ1-1
CDR3aa: CASSFGENTEAFF
CDR3nt: TGTGCCAGCAGCTTCGGTGAGAACACTGAAGCTTTCTTT

abundance: once
v_gene: TRBV2
d_gene: .
j_gene: TRBJ1-1
CDR3aa: CASSPRQATGTEAFF
CDR3nt: TGTGCCAGCAGTCCGCGACAGGCCACCGGGACTGAAGCTTTCTTT

abundance: .
v_gene: TRBV15
d_gene: TRBD1
j_gene: TRBJ2-2
CDR3aa: CATSRGDRAIGELFF
CDR3nt: TGTGCCACCAGCAGAGGTGACAGGGCGATCGGGGAGCTGTTTTTT

abundance: .
v_gene: TRBV19
d_gene: .
j_gene: TRBJ2-6
CDR3aa: CASSKVGSAGANVLTF
CDR3nt: TGTGCCAGTAGTAAAGTCGGGAGTGCTGGGGCCAACGTCCTGACTTTC

abundance: .
v_gene: TRBV9
d_gene: .
j_gene: TRBJ1-4
CDR3aa: CASSVNGENEKLFF
CDR3nt: TGTGCCAGCAGCGTGAACGGAGAGAATGAAAAACTGTTTTTT

abundance: .
v_gene: TRBV5-1
d_gene: .
j_gene: TRBJ1-1
CDR3aa: CASSLLGAGEAFF
CDR3nt: TGCGCCAGCAGCTTGTTAGGGGCCGGTGAAGCTTTCTTT